This T cell receptor (beta chain) was documented in a study of OX40 agonist ivuxolimab in advanced cancers. Study-level information: Three dose-escalation patients had partial responses: one with hepatocellular carcinoma and two with cutaneous melanoma.

The protocol was immunoSEQ multiplex PCR, while the TCRdb copy is restricted to in-frame clones and leaves out a portion. This sample carries tens of thousands of clones, approximately 92% of them seen once, and the ten largest clones take approximately 25%. Study-wide results and caveats: Certain nonresponders likewise exhibited a low normalized T-cell clonal expansion.

Of note for this clone: The antigen is unknown.

The CDR3 totals 14 residues. CDR1 MNHEY and CDR2 SVGAGI come from the germline V gene. J lost 4 bases, V lost 5 bases, and 5 bases had no gene match. The chain employs TRBV6-5 and TRBJ1-1, with 9 bases fitting TRBD1. Material: CD4+ or CD8+ T cells sorted from blood, obtained in a trial of the OX40 agonist ivuxolimab. The clonotype originates from an adult with an advanced solid tumor such as melanoma, head and neck, liver or kidney cancer. CDR3 nucleotides: TGTGCCAGCAGTACTACAGGGGGCGTCACTGAAGCTTTCTTT. Translation gives CASSTTGGVTEAFF.